This T cell receptor (beta chain) originates from a study of shared clonotypes between healthy human individuals. This clone was seen once. TCRdb keeps only in-frame clones here, not all; method: immunoSEQ multiplex PCR. The repertoire has around 1.6 million clones, approximately 98% of them found once; the top ten carry roughly 0.45%. The source material was naive CD4+ T cells sorted from blood. Subset indicated: CD45RA+ positively selected. The TCR originated in a man younger than 45 in good health.

CDR3 in DNA: TGTGCCAGCAGTGAACTTCACGCGCATGAAAAACTGTTTTTT. Amino acids: CASSELHAHEKLFF. The chain uses TRBV6-1 and TRBJ1-4; no clear D. The CDR3 is made up of 14 amino acids. Germline V CDR1 and CDR2: MNHNS, SASEGT. The V end was cut by 2 bases, the J end by 6 bases, with 10 bases between.